This T cell receptor (beta chain) is drawn from a study of blood T cell repertoires in COVID-19. Study-level information: Researchers got acute and convalescent COVID-19 samples from the United States, Italy and Spain. Nucleic acid was either cDNA or gDNA, and it came from T cells, B-cell-depleted T cells, or PBMCs.

TCRdb's table, derived via immunoSEQ multiplex PCR, lists solely in-frame clones and lacks some. The sample yields approximately 300,000 clones, 89% seen once. The germline gives CDR1 LNHDA, CDR2 SQIVND (reference sequence). The CDR3 is 15 residues long. V was clipped by 7 bases and J by 6 bases; unmatched bases: 9. Seattle participants joined during active infection and were tracked over time. The gene calls are TRBV19 and TRBJ1-5; TRBD1 matches at 10 bases. Specimen: peripheral blood. The source is a woman in her twenties or thirties with COVID-19, enrolled during active disease. The CDR3 DNA reads TGTGCCAGTAATCGCAGACAGGGGGCGCGTCAGCCCCAGCATTTT. Residues: CASNRRQGARQPQHF. The variable domain in full, with the rest retrieved from reference TRBV19 and TRBJ1-5, is DGGITQSPKYLFRKEGQNVTLSCEQNLNHDAMYWYRQDPGQGLRLIYYSQIVNDFQKGDIAEGYSVSREKKESFPLTVTSAQKNPTAFYLCASNRRQGARQPQHFGDGTRLSIL.